The sequence of this T cell receptor beta chain was determined in a study of cytomegalovirus exposure and HLA in healthy donors. General observations from the study: Later analysis identified a missense DCLRE1C variant that was linked to TCR beta V- and J-gene trimming.

A word on this clone: Its antigen is not known. The same CDR3 is also encoded by other DNA sequences in this sample.

V was clipped by 0 bases and J by 2 bases; unmatched bases: 4. The germline gives CDR1 SGHRS, CDR2 YFSETQ. The CDR3 totals 15 residues. In the PCR, 60 Vbeta and 13 Jbeta primers were used. TCRdb's copy holds only in-frame clones and misses some; the assay was immunoSEQ multiplex PCR. The repertoire holds tens of thousands of clones, with 82% as singletons. The TCR was taken from a man between 18 and 35 years old in good health and CMV-seronegative. The genes are TRBV5-1 and TRBJ2-7; TRBD1 matches 8 bases. The sequenced sample was PBMCs. The CDR3 reads CASSLDGQGPYEQYF. As DNA, the CDR3 is TGCGCCAGCAGCTTGGACGGACAGGGCCCCTACGAGCAGTACTTC.